This T cell receptor (beta chain) was recovered during a study of T cell responses to AZD1222 COVID-19 vaccine. Study details: Analyses pooled second doses at about 4 or about 12 weeks. Notes on the study in general: Seropositive AZD1222 recipients at baseline numbered only five or six.

Profiled with immunoSEQ multiplex PCR; TCRdb holds only in-frame clones, not every one. This table has 100,000 to 120,000 clones, roughly 87% appearing once. V lost 2 bases, J lost 10 bases, and 12 bases stayed unmatched. The germline V gene encodes CDR1 MDHEN and CDR2 SYDVKM. This CDR3 region has 15 residues. Remarks on this clone: Its target is unknown.

This chain joins TRBV28 and TRBJ1-1; 8 bases agree with TRBD1. Sequences were derived from peripheral blood, sampled on day 0 of AZD1222 vaccination. This receptor was obtained from an adult in good health. The CDR3 bases are TGTGCCAGCAGTTTACGGACAGGGTCTGGGGTTTTAGCTTTCTTT. Its protein is CASSLRTGSGVLAFF.